What follows is one TCR beta chain and its context. Its target is unknown. These data originate in a study of cytomegalovirus exposure and HLA in healthy donors. PCR amplification relied on 60 Vbeta primers (plus 13 Jbeta primers). Profiled with immunoSEQ multiplex PCR; TCRdb holds only in-frame clones, not every one. The repertoire has 130,000 or so clones, approximately 84% of them found once; the top ten carry approximately 1.5%. Trimming cost V 10 bases and J 1 base, with 8 bases left between them. This CDR3 spans 11 amino acids. Germline lookup yields CDR1 MNHEY and CDR2 SVGAGI. Study outcomes and limitations: An analysis done earlier found most TCR beta V segments productive about 87% or about 30% of the time. Researchers reported in a later analysis that a missense DCLRE1C variant was tied to TCR beta V- and J-gene trimming. Another analysis was done later, and it associated over 15,000 TCR beta sequences with HLA alleles at 0.05 false discovery rate.

The sample consisted of PBMCs. This TCR was recovered from a woman in her late teens or twenties in good health and CMV-seronegative. This rearrangement joins TRBV6-5 to TRBJ2-7, with D hard to call. The CDR3 here is CATVLSYEQYF. For the CDR3, the DNA is TGTGCCACCGTCTTGTCCTACGAGCAGTACTTC.